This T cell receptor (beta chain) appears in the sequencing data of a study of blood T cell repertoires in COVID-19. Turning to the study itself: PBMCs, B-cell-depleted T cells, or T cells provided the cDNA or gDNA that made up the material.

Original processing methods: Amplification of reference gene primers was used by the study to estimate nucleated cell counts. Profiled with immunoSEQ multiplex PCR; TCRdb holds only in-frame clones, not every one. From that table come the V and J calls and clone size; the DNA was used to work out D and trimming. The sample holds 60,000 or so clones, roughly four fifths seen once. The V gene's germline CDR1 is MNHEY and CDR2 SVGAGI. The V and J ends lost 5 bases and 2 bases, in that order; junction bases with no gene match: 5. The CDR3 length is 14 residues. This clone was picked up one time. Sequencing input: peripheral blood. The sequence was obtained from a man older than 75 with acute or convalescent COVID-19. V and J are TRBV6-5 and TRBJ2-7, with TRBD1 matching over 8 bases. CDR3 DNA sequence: TGTGCCAGCAGTCAGGACAGGGAACCCTACGAGCAGTACTTC. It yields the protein CASSQDREPYEQYF.